Each of the 21 T cell receptor beta chains below was sequenced from the same sample in a study of blood T cells in healthy people across ages. Using a J-beta primer mix together with a sample-barcoded 5' primer, a second PCR was run for roughly 6 to 11 cycles. TCRdb ran MiXCR on the 5' RACE reads and lists one entry per CDR3 protein. Among approximately 350,000 distinct CDR3 sequences listed, about 49% were seen once. Sequenced sample: blood. The receptors were gathered from a man aged 60 to 75 in good health.

This chain connects TRBV7-9 to TRBJ1-2, with TRBD1 matching 7 bases. V lost 8 bases to trimming and J lost 3 bases; unmatched junction nucleotides: 6. The CDR3 length is 13 residues. Germline CDR1 SEHNR, CDR2 FQNEAQ (reference sequence). The CDR3 is CASSRDSYYGYTF. The DNA for the CDR3 is TGTGCCAGCTCCAGGGACAGCTACTATGGCTACACCTTC.

This clonotype was seen once. The chain employs TRBV20-1 and TRBJ1-1, with 8 bases matching TRBD1. V lost 0 bases and J lost 5; bases outside the gene matches: 5. The CDR3 is 14 residues long. The germline V gene has CDR1 DFQATT and CDR2 SNEGSKA (reference sequence). Written as DNA, the CDR3 is TGCAGTGCTAGAGATGGCAGGGGGCGGACTGAAGCTTTCTTT. Its translation is CSARDGRGRTEAFF.

The chain recombines TRBV10-3 with TRBJ2-5; D might be TRBD2 (6 bases). The J call may be faulty, since TRBJ2-7 better matches the DNA end. Germline CDR1 is ENHRY and CDR2 is SYGVKD. This CDR3 comprises 14 residues. This CDR3 reads CAISVRQGGAEQYF. In nucleotides, the CDR3 is TGTGCCATCAGTGTTAGGCAGGGAGGAGCCGAGCAGTACTTC.

This chain uses TRBV25-1 with TRBJ1-2, with D maybe TRBD1 (6 bases). The germline V and J ends were trimmed by 3 bases and 3 bases, with 14 bases remaining between them. The V gene's germline CDR1 is MGHDK and CDR2 SYGVNS. This CDR3 has 15 amino acids. CDR3 in amino acids: CASSDPGAGDYGYTF. CDR3 in DNA: TGTGCCAGCAGTGACCCCGGGGCAGGGGACTATGGCTACACCTTC.

V and J are TRBV11-2 and TRBJ2-2; D remains unclear. The CDR3 is 13 amino acids. Germline lookup yields CDR1 SGHAT and CDR2 FQNNGV. The germline V and J ends were trimmed by 5 bases and 0 bases, with 4 bases remaining between them. CDR3 sequence reads: CASSIANTGELFF. The CDR3 DNA follows: TGTGCCAGCAGCATCGCGAACACCGGGGAGCTGTTTTTT.

This clonotype was seen a few times. The chain links TRBV6-2 or TRBV6-3 to TRBJ2-7, with TRBD2 matching 7 bases. Germline CDR1 reads MNHEY; CDR2 reads SVGEGT. Trimming took 7 bases from V and 0 from J; bases not matched to a gene: 3. This CDR3 comprises 13 residues. Written as DNA, the CDR3 is TGTGCCAGCACCGGGGGGTTCTCCTACGAGCAGTACTTC. This encodes CASTGGFSYEQYF.

This clonotype was seen only a few times. The chain carries TRBV6-5 and TRBJ2-1; 10 bases agree with TRBD2. The trim removed 6 bases at V and 8 bases at J, leaving 13 bases unmatched. The CDR3 has 16 residues. Germline lookup yields CDR1 MNHEY and CDR2 SVGAGI. The CDR3 sequence is CASSSRLAGEFDEQFF. Written as DNA, the CDR3 is TGTGCCAGCAGCTCGCGCCTAGCGGGGGAGTTCGATGAGCAGTTCTTC.

The V gene is TRBV7-2, the J gene TRBJ2-3, with unresolved D. CDR3 size: 13 residues. The ends were cut back, 3 bases at V and 5 bases at J, with 9 bases in the middle. Looked up from germline, CDR1 is SGHTA and CDR2 is FQGNSA. CDR3 protein: CASSFAVRDTQYF. The DNA for the CDR3 is TGTGCCAGCAGCTTCGCGGTGAGAGATACGCAGTATTTT.

J is TRBJ2-6 and V is TRBV6-1; tentative D call: TRBD1 (5 bases). The germline V and J ends were trimmed by 6 bases and 2 bases, with 11 bases remaining between them. Germline V gene sequence: CDR1 MNHNS, CDR2 SASEGT. This CDR3 spans 15 amino acids. CDR3 in DNA: TGTGCCAGCAGCCCGACAGCCCCTGGGGCCAACGTCCTGACTTTC. Encoded protein: CASSPTAPGANVLTF.

V gene TRBV30 combines with J gene TRBJ2-7; D possibly uses TRBD1 or TRBD2 (5 bases each). The CDR3 is 13 residues long. Looked up from germline, CDR1 is GTSNPN and CDR2 is SVGIG (reference sequence). V was clipped by 7 bases and J by 0 bases, with 13 bases between them. CDR3 amino acids: CAYRVGVSYEQYF. Written as DNA, the CDR3 is TGTGCCTACCGGGTGGGGGTCTCCTACGAGCAGTACTTC.

This clonotype was detected many times. The rearrangement joins TRBV15 to TRBJ1-4; 9 nucleotides line up with TRBD1. The ends lost 0 bases at V and 5 bases at J; junction bases unmatched: 10. The CDR3 spans 18 residues. Germline V gene sequence: CDR1 LNHNV, CDR2 YYDKDF (reference sequence). CDR3 residues: CATSREVGTGSLNEKLFF. CDR3 nucleotide sequence: TGTGCCACCAGCAGAGAGGTCGGGACAGGGTCTCTGAATGAAAAACTGTTTTTT.

The V and J genes are TRBV4-2 and TRBJ2-3; D may be TRBD1 (6 bases). The CDR3 runs 12 residues. Germline-derived CDR1 and CDR2 are LGHNA and YNFKEQ. V was trimmed by 1 base and J by 8 bases, leaving 7 bases between them. The CDR3 region has the DNA TGTGCCAGCAGCCAAGTAGGGGGTACGCAGTATTTT. Translation: CASSQVGGTQYF.

This clonotype was seen a few times. The chain joins TRBV6-6 to TRBJ2-5, with D perhaps being TRBD1 or TRBD2 (5 bases each). Germline CDR1 and CDR2: MNHNY and SVGAGI (reference sequence). The CDR3 extends over 14 amino acids. V lost 4 bases and J 1 base, leaving 10 bases between the germline ends. In DNA, the CDR3 is TGTGCCAGCAGTTTTGGGGGAAGCCAAGAGACCCAGTACTTC. It yields the protein CASSFGGSQETQYF.

This clonotype was found many times. The gene calls are TRBV6-5 and TRBJ2-3, with D perhaps matching TRBD2 (7 bases). V lost 5 bases and J lost 6, with 18 bases in between. CDR3 length: 15 amino acids. Looked up from germline, CDR1 is MNHEY and CDR2 is SVGAGI. The CDR3 reads CASSNALRGADTQYF. The CDR3 DNA reads as TGTGCCAGCAGTAACGCCTTACGGGGGGCGGATACGCAGTATTTT.

This chain joins TRBV12-3 or TRBV12-4 and TRBJ1-5; 9 bases are shared with TRBD1. Germline trimming cut 6 bases from V and 1 base from J; bases unmatched to any gene: 10. The CDR3 consists of 17 residues. CDR3 coding DNA: TGTGCCAGCAGGAGACAGGGGGGTCCTAGGAGCAATCAGCCCCAGCATTTT. This translates into CASRRQGGPRSNQPQHF.

This clonotype was recorded many times. The CDR3 DNA sequence: TGCAGTGCTCTTCAGCGGCAGGGCTACAATGAGCAGTTCTTC. The encoded protein is CSALQRQGYNEQFF. The chain couples TRBV20-1 to TRBJ2-1; D tentatively reads TRBD1 or TRBD2 (5 bases each). V gave up 5 bases and J gave up 3 bases, with 14 bases separating them. This CDR3 has 14 residues. The germline gives CDR1 DFQATT, CDR2 SNEGSKA (reference sequence).

This rearrangement joins TRBV29-1 to TRBJ2-2; no firm D call. CDR3 size: 12 residues. Germline V lookup: CDR1 SQVTM, CDR2 ANQGSEA. V was pared by 6 bases and J by 4 bases, with 9 bases between. For the CDR3, the DNA is TGCAGCGTGCGGAGCTCCACCGGGGAGCTGTTTTTT. It translates to CSVRSSTGELFF.

The count of this clonotype is one. J is TRBJ2-7 and V is TRBV5-1; maybe TRBD1 (5 bases). The V gene lost 3 bases and the J gene lost 2 bases, with 12 bases spanning the gap. The length of the CDR3 is 14 residues. Germline V lookup: CDR1 SGHRS, CDR2 YFSETQ. The chain's CDR3 is CASSSQDGPYEQYF. The CDR3 DNA sequence: TGCGCCAGCAGCTCACAGGACGGGCCCTACGAGCAGTACTTC.

A note on this clonotype: Germline and junction disagree at one end, which may indicate a read error. This rearrangement joins TRBV2 to TRBJ2-5, with a tentative D call TRBD2 (6 bases). Germline V lookup: CDR1 SNHLY, CDR2 FYNNEI. The CDR3 runs 16 residues. CDR3 residues: CASTGVGGGYQGTQYF. The CDR3 coding sequence is TGTGCCAGCACCGGTGTTGGGGGAGGCTACCAAGGGACCCAGTACTTC.

The gene calls are TRBV5-1 and TRBJ2-5; 9 bases map to TRBD1. This CDR3 spans 15 amino acids. V lost 3 bases, J lost 4 bases, and 7 bases stayed unmatched. The germline V gene encodes CDR1 SGHRS and CDR2 YFSETQ. The CDR3 is CASSSDRGGGETQYF. CDR3 DNA: TGCGCCAGCAGCTCGGACAGGGGCGGCGGAGAGACCCAGTACTTC.

Only a few counts were recorded for this clonotype. The chain is built from TRBV25-1 and TRBJ2-7; weak D call: TRBD2 (6 bases). V gave up 7 bases and J gave up 0 bases, with 10 bases separating them. The V gene's germline CDR1 is MGHDK and CDR2 SYGVNS. This CDR3 has 13 amino acids. Here the CDR3 reads CASTDGGSYEQYF. CDR3 coding DNA: TGTGCCAGCACCGACGGGGGCTCCTACGAGCAGTACTTC.